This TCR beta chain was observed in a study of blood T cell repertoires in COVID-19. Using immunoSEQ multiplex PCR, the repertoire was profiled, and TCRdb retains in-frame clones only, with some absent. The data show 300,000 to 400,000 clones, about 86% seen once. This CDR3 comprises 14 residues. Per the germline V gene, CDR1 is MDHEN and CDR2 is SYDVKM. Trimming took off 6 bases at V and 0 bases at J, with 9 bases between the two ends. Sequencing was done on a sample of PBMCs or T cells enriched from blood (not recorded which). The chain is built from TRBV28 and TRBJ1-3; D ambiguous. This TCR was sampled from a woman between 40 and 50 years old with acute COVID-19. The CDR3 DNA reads TGTGCCAGCAGAACGGGAAGCTCTGGAAACACCATATATTTT. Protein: CASRTGSSGNTIYF.